This T cell receptor (beta chain) appears in the sequencing data of a study of HIV-infected patients and healthy controls. Study results and caveats: CDR3 sharing between individuals was lower in HIV-infected patients than in healthy controls. Significant mean usage differences between HIV-infected patients and controls involved eight alpha and eight beta V genes.

Alpha and beta constant-region primers primed reverse transcription of about 500 ng RNA. Alpha and beta chain libraries were made separately by chain-specific third strand synthesis with multiplexing indices. TCRdb ran MiXCR on the 5' RACE reads and lists one entry per CDR3 protein. Of 10,000 or so distinct CDR3 sequences in the sample, approximately 5% were seen once. Within the sample, this clonotype is medium-sized (0.01 to 0.1%). Its cognate antigen is unknown. No cell fractionation was done, so the repertoire covers all unsorted peripheral blood T cells. V dropped 10 bases and J dropped 6 bases, with 19 bases sitting between them. The CDR3 is 14 residues long. The germline CDR1 and CDR2 sequences are MNHNS and SASEGT.

This TCR came from an adult in good health. This sequence joins TRBV6-1 and TRBJ2-1, with a weak D call TRBD1 (5 bases). Sequencing was carried out using blood. The CDR3 DNA sequence: TGTGCCATCCCCAGGACAACCGGACGCAATGAGCAGTTCTTC. Protein: CAIPRTTGRNEQFF.